A selection of T cell receptor beta chains follows, all from one sample in a study of blood T cell repertoires in COVID-19. Generated by immunoSEQ multiplex PCR, the TCRdb table keeps only in-frame clones and is missing some. The table shows approximately 180,000 clones, with approximately 90% occurring only once. Sequenced input: peripheral blood. All receptors derive from a man aged 50 or older with acute or convalescent COVID-19. CDR3s include the opening cysteine and the closing phenylalanine or tryptophan. D genes are given only for firm matches. Clone size appears in some rows only: once, few, many, or a class for an expanded clone.

DNA	CDR3	V	J	D	size
TGTGCCAGCAGTTCAAGACAGGGGCGGGAGCAGTACTTC	CASSSRQGREQYF	TRBV6-5	TRBJ2-7	TRBD1	NA
TGTGCCACCAGTGATCCGAGGGGGGGGACAGGGGGCTTTCAGCCCCAGCATTTT	CATSDPRGGTGGFQPQHF	TRBV24-1	TRBJ1-5	TRBD1	NA
TGTGCCGCCGAGACTAGCGGGATTCAAACCGGGGAGCTGTTTTTT	CAAETSGIQTGELFF	TRBV19	TRBJ2-2	TRBD2	NA
TGTGCCAGCAGTTTATCAGAGAACTATGGCTACACCTTC	CASSLSENYGYTF	TRBV27	TRBJ1-2	NA	NA
TGTGCCAGCCTAGCCGGGGGAGTACTGAACACTGAAGCTTTCTTT	CASLAGGVLNTEAFF	TRBV27	TRBJ1-1	NA	NA
TGTGCCAGCAGTTACGTCCCGCGGCAGGGGGATAATCAGCCCCAGCATTTT	CASSYVPRQGDNQPQHF	TRBV6-2/TRBV6-3	TRBJ1-5	TRBD1	NA
TGTGCCAGCAGCGTCGGACTAGCGGGGGGCAGGGATACCGGGGAGCTGTTTTTT	CASSVGLAGGRDTGELFF	TRBV9	TRBJ2-2	TRBD2	NA
TGTGCCAGCAGTGCTCCGGGACAGACGAACACTGAAGCTTTCTTT	CASSAPGQTNTEAFF	TRBV6-6	TRBJ1-1	TRBD1	NA
TGTGCCAGCAGTTACTCCTGGACAGGGAAAAACATTCAGTACTTC	CASSYSWTGKNIQYF	TRBV6-5	TRBJ2-4	TRBD1	NA
TGCGCCAGCAGGGCTGGGGCGGGGATCTCTGGAAACACCATATATTTT	CASRAGAGISGNTIYF	TRBV5-1	TRBJ1-3	NA	NA
TGTGCCAGCAGCGCCCAACAGGGTCAGAACTATGGCTACACCTTC	CASSAQQGQNYGYTF	TRBV9	TRBJ1-2	NA	NA
TGTGCCAGCAGCCGAGAACAGGGGAGCCCACCTTCACCCCTCCACTTT	CASSREQGSPPSPLHF	TRBV4-2	TRBJ1-6	TRBD1	NA
TGCGCCAGCAGCCCCCTTCCGGGGGTCAATCAGCCCCAGCATTTT	CASSPLPGVNQPQHF	TRBV5-1	TRBJ1-5	NA	NA
TGTGCCAGCAGTTTAGCCGAGAATTGGGGGGAGCCAACCGGGGAGCTGTTTTTT	CASSLAENWGEPTGELFF	TRBV28	TRBJ2-2	NA	NA
TGTGCCAGCTGGGGGGCCAGCGGGAGGAGATCAGATACGCAGTATTTT	CASWGASGRRSDTQYF	TRBV27	TRBJ2-3	TRBD2	NA
TGTGCCAGCAGCCTCACCGGGTCCACAGATACGCAGTATTTT	CASSLTGSTDTQYF	TRBV7-3	TRBJ2-3	NA	NA
TGCGCCAGCAGCGCGGGACAGGGGGTCTCACCCCTCCACTTT	CASSAGQGVSPLHF	TRBV5-1	TRBJ1-6	TRBD1	NA
TGTGCCAGCAGTTTCCTGGGACTAGCGGGAGAGCAGTTCTTC	CASSFLGLAGEQFF	TRBV28	TRBJ2-1	TRBD2	NA
TGTGCCAGCAGTTTACGGGGAGGCAAAGAGACCCAGTACTTC	CASSLRGGKETQYF	TRBV28	TRBJ2-5	NA	NA
TGTGCCAGCAGCTTGATGCGGGGGGCCACCGGGGAGCTGTTTTTT	CASSLMRGATGELFF	TRBV5-4	TRBJ2-2	TRBD2	NA
TGTGCCAGCAGCTTAGGTCCGGGAGGGAGGTACGAGCAGTACTTC	CASSLGPGGRYEQYF	TRBV7-2	TRBJ2-7	TRBD2	NA
TGCGCCAGCAGCCCCAATATACAGGGTTTGGACAATGAGCAGTTCTTC	CASSPNIQGLDNEQFF	TRBV5-1	TRBJ2-1	NA	NA
TGTGCCAGCAGCATTACTAGCGGGACTCAGTTGGAGCAGTACTTC	CASSITSGTQLEQYF	TRBV7-9	TRBJ2-7	TRBD2	NA
TGTGCCAGCAGCCTATCACCATTCGGGACAGGAAAGTATTTT	CASSLSPFGTGKYF	TRBV7-3	TRBJ2-3	TRBD1	NA
TGTGCCACCAGTGACAAGCCGAGCCGTGAGCAGTTCTTC	CATSDKPSREQFF	TRBV24-1	TRBJ2-1	NA	NA
TGTGCCAGCAGCTTAGGGGCCGGGGTCAAGCGTTCACCCCTCCACTTT	CASSLGAGVKRSPLHF	TRBV7-2	TRBJ1-6	NA	NA
TGTGCCAGCAGCCCCGGTGCGGGACAGATCTGGCTCACCGGGGAGCTGTTTTTT	CASSPGAGQIWLTGELFF	TRBV7-9	TRBJ2-2	NA	NA
TGTGCCAGCAGTTTTGGGGGCGGCACTGAAGCTTTCTTT	CASSFGGGTEAFF	TRBV27	TRBJ1-1	NA	NA
TGTGCCAGCAGGGGGACAGGGGCAGGTTCACCCCTCCACTTT	CASRGTGAGSPLHF	TRBV28	TRBJ1-6	TRBD1	NA
TGTGCCAGCAGCTTAGATGCCAGGGGTACCTTAAACTATGGCTACACCTTC	CASSLDARGTLNYGYTF	TRBV11-2	TRBJ1-2	NA	NA
TGCGCCAGCAGCCAAGATCCTGGACTAGCGGGAGTATATACGCAGTATTTT	CASSQDPGLAGVYTQYF	TRBV4-1	TRBJ2-3	TRBD2	once
TGTGCCAGCAGTATACAGGGGGCTTACACTGAAGCTTTCTTT	CASSIQGAYTEAFF	TRBV27	TRBJ1-1	TRBD1	NA
TGTGCCAGCAGCTTAGCGCGGGGGAACACTGAAGCTTTCTTT	CASSLARGNTEAFF	TRBV7-2	TRBJ1-1	NA	NA
TGTGCCAGCAGGTCGCAGGGGGGCGATTCTATCTATGGCTACACCTTC	CASRSQGGDSIYGYTF	TRBV28	TRBJ1-2	TRBD1	NA
TGCGCCAGCAAACGTGAGCGGAGCACAGATACGCAGTATTTT	CASKRERSTDTQYF	TRBV5-1	TRBJ2-3	NA	NA
TGCAGCGTTGAGAGTCGTAACCAAGCTTTCTTT	CSVESRNQAFF	TRBV29-1	TRBJ1-1	NA	NA
TGTGCCAGCAGCCAAGGCGGGGCTTATAGCAATCAGCCCCAGCATTTT	CASSQGGAYSNQPQHF	TRBV3-1/TRBV3-2	TRBJ1-5	NA	NA
TGTGCCAGTAGTAAGGGACTAGCGGGAGGCAATTACAATGAGCAGTTCTTC	CASSKGLAGGNYNEQFF	TRBV19	TRBJ2-1	TRBD2	NA
TGTGCCAGCAGCGCGGTAGACCAGTTCTTC	CASSAVDQFF	TRBV7-6	TRBJ2-1	NA	NA
TGTGCCAGCAGTATTATCCGGGGCGCCGGGGGAATACGCGAGCAGTACTTC	CASSIIRGAGGIREQYF	TRBV27	TRBJ2-7	NA	NA
TGTGCCAGCAGTTTACCGAGGGTTGAGACCCAGTACTTC	CASSLPRVETQYF	TRBV28	TRBJ2-5	NA	NA
TGTGCCAGCAGCCGACTAGCGGGGGGGCAAGAGACCCAGTACTTC	CASSRLAGGQETQYF	TRBV5-4	TRBJ2-5	TRBD2	NA